Listed below are T cell receptor beta chains from one sample, sequenced in a study of tumor-infiltrating lymphocytes in primary liver carcinoma. TCRdb independently ran MiXCR on the multiplex PCR reads; one entry per CDR3 protein. This sample carries 100,000 to 150,000 distinct CDR3 sequences, around 64% of them seen once, and the ten largest clones take 7.5% to 9%. Sequencing was performed on liver tumor tissue from sampling region 3. Source of these receptors: a woman aged 55-69 years with primary liver carcinoma and hepatitis B virus infection. Each CDR3 is given with its conserved first and last residue. A D gene is named only where the DNA matches it firmly. The size of a clone is reported for some rows only, either as once, few or many, or as a class for expanded clones.

CDR3nt: TGTGCCAGCAGCTTAGGGGCAGGGACTGAAGCTTTCTTT
CDR3aa: CASSLGAGTEAFF
d_gene: NA
j_gene: TRBJ1-1
abundance: many
v_gene: TRBV7-9

CDR3nt: TGTGCCAGCAGTTGCATACTAGCGGGAGGGCCCTACGAGCACTACTTC
CDR3aa: CASSCILAGGPYEHYF
d_gene: TRBD2
j_gene: TRBJ2-7
abundance: NA
v_gene: TRBV6-6

CDR3nt: TGTGCCAGGTGCTCAACCAGGTTACAGGGGGCAGATACGCAGTATTTT
CDR3aa: CARCSTRLQGADTQYF
d_gene: TRBD1
j_gene: TRBJ2-3
abundance: NA
v_gene: TRBV11-2

CDR3nt: TGTGCCAGCAGCCCCAGGACGGGAGTGAACACTGAAGCTTTCTTT
CDR3aa: CASSPRTGVNTEAFF
d_gene: NA
j_gene: TRBJ1-1
abundance: NA
v_gene: TRBV11-2

CDR3nt: TGTGCCAGCAGCACATCGACAGGCGGCTATGGCTACACCTTC
CDR3aa: CASSTSTGGYGYTF
d_gene: NA
j_gene: TRBJ1-2
abundance: many
v_gene: TRBV7-9

CDR3nt: TGTGTCAGCAGTCTTACCGGGAGAGGGAATTCACCCCTCCACTTT
CDR3aa: CVSSLTGRGNSPLHF
d_gene: NA
j_gene: TRBJ1-6
abundance: NA
v_gene: TRBV6-5

CDR3nt: TGTGCCAGCAGCTTCACTGACAGGGCCCCCAGGACCCAGTATTTC
CDR3aa: CASSFTDRAPRTQYF
d_gene: TRBD1
j_gene: TRBJ2-5
abundance: NA
v_gene: TRBV5-5

CDR3nt: TGTGCCAGCAGTCCCCCGAGAGGAAAACTGTTTTTT
CDR3aa: CASSPPRGKLFF
d_gene: NA
j_gene: TRBJ1-4
abundance: many
v_gene: TRBV28

CDR3nt: TGTGCCAGCAACTTGGGGGCAGGGAGCGTCAAAAACATTCAGTACTTC
CDR3aa: CASNLGAGSVKNIQYF
d_gene: NA
j_gene: TRBJ2-4
abundance: few
v_gene: TRBV5-1

CDR3nt: TGTGCCAGCAGCCCGAGGAGGGACACTGAAGCTTTCTTT
CDR3aa: CASSPRRDTEAFF
d_gene: NA
j_gene: TRBJ1-1
abundance: medium-sized
v_gene: TRBV11-2

CDR3nt: TGTGCCAGCAGCAGAGGACAGGGGAACACTGAAGCTTTCTTT
CDR3aa: CASSRGQGNTEAFF
d_gene: TRBD1
j_gene: TRBJ1-1
abundance: many
v_gene: TRBV7-6

CDR3nt: TGTGCCAGCAGTTACCGGACAGGGGGCCGCACTGAAGCTTTCTTT
CDR3aa: CASSYRTGGRTEAFF
d_gene: TRBD1
j_gene: TRBJ1-1
abundance: many
v_gene: TRBV6-2/TRBV6-3

CDR3nt: TGCAGCGCGGCGGAGCGGGCACATACCGGGGAGCTGTTTTTT
CDR3aa: CSAAERAHTGELFF
d_gene: NA
j_gene: TRBJ2-2
abundance: NA
v_gene: TRBV29-1

CDR3nt: TGCGCCAGCAGCCAGGGGATAACGACTGACTACGAGCAGTACTTC
CDR3aa: CASSQGITTDYEQYF
d_gene: NA
j_gene: TRBJ2-7
abundance: NA
v_gene: TRBV4-1

CDR3nt: TGTGCCAGTAGTGCCCGATACTACAAGCAGTACTTC
CDR3aa: CASSARYYKQYF
d_gene: NA
j_gene: TRBJ2-7
abundance: once
v_gene: TRBV6-1

CDR3nt: TGTGCCAGCAGCTTACCGGGGGGGGCCCAGTACTTC
CDR3aa: CASSLPGGAQYF
d_gene: TRBD2
j_gene: TRBJ2-5
abundance: NA
v_gene: TRBV11-2

CDR3nt: TGTGCCAGCAACTTACGACCGGGACAGAAATTCTACGATGAGCAGTTCTTC
CDR3aa: CASNLRPGQKFYDEQFF
d_gene: TRBD1
j_gene: TRBJ2-1
abundance: NA
v_gene: TRBV11-2

CDR3nt: TGCAGCGTTGAAAGGGACGGAGGCTACACCTTC
CDR3aa: CSVERDGGYTF
d_gene: NA
j_gene: TRBJ1-2
abundance: NA
v_gene: TRBV29-1

CDR3nt: TGTGCCAGCAGCATAGCCGGGGGCGGGCTAGAGACCCAGTACTTC
CDR3aa: CASSIAGGGLETQYF
d_gene: NA
j_gene: TRBJ2-5
abundance: NA
v_gene: TRBV11-2

CDR3nt: TGCAGCGCACCAGAATTCACCGGGGAGCTGTTTTTT
CDR3aa: CSAPEFTGELFF
d_gene: NA
j_gene: TRBJ2-2
abundance: NA
v_gene: TRBV29-1

CDR3nt: TGTACCAGCAGCCCGACAGGGGTGTACACTGAAGCTTCCTTT
CDR3aa: CTSSPTGVYTEASF
d_gene: TRBD1
j_gene: TRBJ1-1
abundance: NA
v_gene: TRBV11-3

CDR3nt: TGCGCCAGCAGCCAAGTTATGGGTTCAGCCTCTGGAAACACCATATATTTT
CDR3aa: CASSQVMGSASGNTIYF
d_gene: NA
j_gene: TRBJ1-3
abundance: many
v_gene: TRBV4-1

CDR3nt: TGTGTCAGCAGCTTCACTGACAGGGCCCCCTGGACCCAGTACTTC
CDR3aa: CVSSFTDRAPWTQYF
d_gene: TRBD1
j_gene: TRBJ2-5
abundance: once
v_gene: TRBV5-5

CDR3nt: TGTGCCAGCAGTTTGTCAGGGCGGGTGAACACTGAAGCTTTCTTT
CDR3aa: CASSLSGRVNTEAFF
d_gene: NA
j_gene: TRBJ1-1
abundance: few
v_gene: TRBV28

CDR3nt: TGTGCCAGCAGTGTCAGACAGGGGGACGAGCAGTACTTC
CDR3aa: CASSVRQGDEQYF
d_gene: TRBD1
j_gene: TRBJ2-7
abundance: many
v_gene: TRBV6-1

CDR3nt: TGTGCTGGGGACGGAGCGTACGAGTCTGGGGCCAACGTCCTGACTTTC
CDR3aa: CAGDGAYESGANVLTF
d_gene: NA
j_gene: TRBJ2-6
abundance: NA
v_gene: TRBV30

CDR3nt: TGTGTCAGCAGCCGACAGGGGGTAATGGACGATCAGTACTTC
CDR3aa: CVSSRQGVMDDQYF
d_gene: TRBD1
j_gene: TRBJ2-7
abundance: NA
v_gene: TRBV7-9

CDR3nt: TGTGCCAGCAGTTCCGCGTATGGGGATCAGCCCCAGCATTTT
CDR3aa: CASSSAYGDQPQHF
d_gene: NA
j_gene: TRBJ1-5
abundance: many
v_gene: TRBV6-5

CDR3nt: TGTGCCAGCAGGCCGTGGACTAGCACAGATACGCAGTATTTT
CDR3aa: CASRPWTSTDTQYF
d_gene: NA
j_gene: TRBJ2-3
abundance: medium-sized
v_gene: TRBV11-2

CDR3nt: TGTGCCAACGGCGAGGGACAAGCGGGAGGGCAAAGGACCGGGGAGCTGTTTTTT
CDR3aa: CANGEGQAGGQRTGELFF
d_gene: TRBD2
j_gene: TRBJ2-2
abundance: NA
v_gene: TRBV11-3

CDR3nt: TGTGCCAACAGGAGAGCGGGAGTGAACACAGATACGCGGTATTTT
CDR3aa: CANRRAGVNTDTRYF
d_gene: TRBD2
j_gene: TRBJ2-3
abundance: NA
v_gene: TRBV6-5

CDR3nt: TGTGCCAGCAGCTTAGTAGACGGGAGGGCGAGTGAGCAGTTCTTC
CDR3aa: CASSLVDGRASEQFF
d_gene: TRBD2
j_gene: TRBJ2-1
abundance: NA
v_gene: TRBV11-3

CDR3nt: TGTGCCAGTAGCTTGGAGGGGGCCCCACCCCGCTACACCTTC
CDR3aa: CASSLEGAPPRYTF
d_gene: TRBD1
j_gene: TRBJ1-2
abundance: once
v_gene: TRBV11-3

CDR3nt: TGCGCCAGCAGCCAAGGCGTGGCAGCCTATGGCTACACCTTC
CDR3aa: CASSQGVAAYGYTF
d_gene: NA
j_gene: TRBJ1-2
abundance: many
v_gene: TRBV4-1

CDR3nt: TGTGCCAGCAGTTTAAGCGGGGTCACCGGGGAGCTGTTTTTT
CDR3aa: CASSLSGVTGELFF
d_gene: TRBD2
j_gene: TRBJ2-2
abundance: NA
v_gene: TRBV28

CDR3nt: TGTGCCAGCAGCTCGACGGTCGCTAGCGGGAGTGAAAATGAGCAGTTCTTC
CDR3aa: CASSSTVASGSENEQFF
d_gene: TRBD2
j_gene: TRBJ2-1
abundance: NA
v_gene: TRBV7-6

CDR3nt: TGTGCCAGCAGTATGCGGCAGGTGGGCAATCAGCCCCAGCATTTT
CDR3aa: CASSMRQVGNQPQHF
d_gene: NA
j_gene: TRBJ1-5
abundance: NA
v_gene: TRBV28

CDR3nt: TGTGCCACTCGGTTGGGGGCAAACACCGGGGAGCTGTTTTTT
CDR3aa: CATRLGANTGELFF
d_gene: NA
j_gene: TRBJ2-2
abundance: few
v_gene: TRBV11-1

CDR3nt: TGTGCCGGCAACCACGAGGGGGGTGGAGGCTACACCTTC
CDR3aa: CAGNHEGGGGYTF
d_gene: NA
j_gene: TRBJ1-2
abundance: NA
v_gene: TRBV11-2

CDR3nt: TGTGCCAGCAGTTGGGAGCGTCTCTACGAGCAGTACTTC
CDR3aa: CASSWERLYEQYF
d_gene: NA
j_gene: TRBJ2-7
abundance: many
v_gene: TRBV12-3/TRBV12-4

CDR3nt: TGTGCCAGCAGTGGCAGGGTAGGCGGCACAGATACGCAGTATTTT
CDR3aa: CASSGRVGGTDTQYF
d_gene: NA
j_gene: TRBJ2-3
abundance: many
v_gene: TRBV6-1

CDR3nt: TGTGCCAGCAGCCCCACCGGGACAGTCCCCTACGAGCAGTACTTC
CDR3aa: CASSPTGTVPYEQYF
d_gene: TRBD1
j_gene: TRBJ2-7
abundance: NA
v_gene: TRBV7-2

CDR3nt: TGTGCCAGCGGACAGGAGTTAGGAGATACGCAGTATTTT
CDR3aa: CASGQELGDTQYF
d_gene: TRBD1
j_gene: TRBJ2-3
abundance: few
v_gene: TRBV6-4

CDR3nt: TGTGCCAGCAGCTCCGGACAGATTAATAACTATGGCTACACCTTC
CDR3aa: CASSSGQINNYGYTF
d_gene: NA
j_gene: TRBJ1-2
abundance: NA
v_gene: TRBV28